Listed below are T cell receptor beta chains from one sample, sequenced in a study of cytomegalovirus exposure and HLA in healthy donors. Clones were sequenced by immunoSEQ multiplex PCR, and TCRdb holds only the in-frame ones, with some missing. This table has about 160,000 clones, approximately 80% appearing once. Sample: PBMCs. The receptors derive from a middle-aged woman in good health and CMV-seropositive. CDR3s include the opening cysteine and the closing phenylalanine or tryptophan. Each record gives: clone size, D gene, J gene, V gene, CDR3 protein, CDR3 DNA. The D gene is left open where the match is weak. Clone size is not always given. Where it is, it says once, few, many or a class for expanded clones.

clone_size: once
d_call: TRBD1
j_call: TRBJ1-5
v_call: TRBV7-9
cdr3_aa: CASSSGGGQPQHF
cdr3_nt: TGTGCCAGCAGCTCAGGGGGCGGTCAGCCCCAGCATTTT

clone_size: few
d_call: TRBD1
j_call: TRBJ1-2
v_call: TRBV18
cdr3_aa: CASSPLGQEAHGYTF
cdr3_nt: TGTGCCAGCTCACCGCTCGGACAGGAGGCACATGGCTACACCTTC

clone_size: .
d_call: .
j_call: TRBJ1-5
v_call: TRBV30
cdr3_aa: CAWSMRGGVESNQPQHF
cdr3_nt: TGTGCCTGGAGTATGAGGGGGGGAGTAGAAAGCAATCAGCCCCAGCATTTT

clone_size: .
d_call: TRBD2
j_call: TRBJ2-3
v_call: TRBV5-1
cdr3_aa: CASSLGASGAGDTQYF
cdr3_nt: TGCGCCAGCAGCTTGGGGGCTAGCGGGGCAGGAGATACGCAGTATTTT

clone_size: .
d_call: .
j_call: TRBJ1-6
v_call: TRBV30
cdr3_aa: CAWNGQENSPLHF
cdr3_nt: TGTGCCTGGAATGGGCAAGAAAATTCACCCCTCCACTTT

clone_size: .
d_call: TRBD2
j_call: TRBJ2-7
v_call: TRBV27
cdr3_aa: CASTSLLAGVYEQYF
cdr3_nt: TGTGCCAGCACTTCCCTACTAGCGGGGGTCTACGAGCAGTACTTC

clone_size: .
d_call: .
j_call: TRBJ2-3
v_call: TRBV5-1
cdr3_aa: CASSLSRGSTDTQYF
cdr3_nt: TGCGCCAGCAGCTTGTCACGGGGGTCCACAGATACGCAGTATTTT

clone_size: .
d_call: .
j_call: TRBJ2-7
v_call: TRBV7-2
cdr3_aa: CASSVAPGSSYEQYF
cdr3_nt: TGTGCCAGCAGCGTAGCCCCGGGGAGCTCCTACGAGCAGTACTTC

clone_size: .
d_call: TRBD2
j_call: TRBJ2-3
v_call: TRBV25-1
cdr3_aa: CASSVGGGAGDTQYF
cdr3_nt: TGTGCCAGCAGTGTTGGCGGGGGGGCCGGAGATACGCAGTATTTT

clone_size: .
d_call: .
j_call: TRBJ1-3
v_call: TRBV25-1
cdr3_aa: CASSEWGGRNTIYF
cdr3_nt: TGTGCCAGCAGTGAATGGGGGGGCAGAAACACCATATATTTT

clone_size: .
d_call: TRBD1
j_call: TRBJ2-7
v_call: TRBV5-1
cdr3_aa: CASTPEGQGAREQYF
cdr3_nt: TGCGCCAGCACCCCCGAGGGACAGGGGGCTCGCGAGCAGTACTTC

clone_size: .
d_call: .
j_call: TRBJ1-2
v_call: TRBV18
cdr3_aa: CASSPQRSQGYTF
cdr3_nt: TGTGCCAGCTCACCACAGCGGTCTCAAGGCTACACCTTC

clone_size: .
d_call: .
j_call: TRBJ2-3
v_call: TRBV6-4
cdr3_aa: CASSDGPRGDTQYF
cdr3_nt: TGTGCCAGCAGTGATGGGCCAAGAGGGGATACGCAGTATTTT

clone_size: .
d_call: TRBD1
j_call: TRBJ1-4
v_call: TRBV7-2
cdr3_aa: CASSLALTGGEKLFF
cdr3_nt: TGTGCCAGCAGCTTAGCTCTCACAGGGGGCGAAAAACTGTTTTTT

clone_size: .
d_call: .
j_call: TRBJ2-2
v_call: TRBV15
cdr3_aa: CATSRVGGLNSGELFF
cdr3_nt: TGTGCCACCAGCAGAGTCGGGGGGCTAAATAGCGGGGAGCTGTTTTTT

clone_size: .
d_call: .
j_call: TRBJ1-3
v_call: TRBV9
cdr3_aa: CASSSGQGNTIYF
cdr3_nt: TGTGCCAGCAGCTCAGGTCAGGGAAACACCATATATTTT

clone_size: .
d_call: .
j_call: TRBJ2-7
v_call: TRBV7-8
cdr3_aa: CASSYETGFYEQYF
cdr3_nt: TGTGCCAGCAGCTATGAGACAGGTTTTTACGAGCAGTACTTC

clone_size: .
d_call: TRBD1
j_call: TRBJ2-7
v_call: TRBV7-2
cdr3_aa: CASSFETGVLYEQYF
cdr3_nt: TGTGCCAGCAGCTTCGAGACAGGGGTCCTCTACGAGCAGTACTTC

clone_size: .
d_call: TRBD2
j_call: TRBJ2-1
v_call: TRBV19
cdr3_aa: CASNLAGGPFNEQFF
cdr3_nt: TGTGCCAGTAACCTAGCGGGGGGGCCGTTCAATGAGCAGTTCTTC

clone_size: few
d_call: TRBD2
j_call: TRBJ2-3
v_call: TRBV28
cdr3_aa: CASSSNYGGEYTQYF
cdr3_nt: TGTGCCAGCAGTTCAAACTACGGGGGGGAGTATACGCAGTATTTT

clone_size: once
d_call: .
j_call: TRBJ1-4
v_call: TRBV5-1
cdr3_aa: CASSLDPREFGKLFF
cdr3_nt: TGCGCCAGCAGCTTGGACCCCCGTGAGTTCGGAAAACTGTTTTTT

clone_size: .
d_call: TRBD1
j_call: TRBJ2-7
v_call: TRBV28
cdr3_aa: CASTPGTGFYEQYF
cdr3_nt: TGTGCCAGCACCCCCGGGACAGGGTTCTACGAGCAGTACTTC

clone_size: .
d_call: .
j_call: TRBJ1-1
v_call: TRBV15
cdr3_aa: CATSRDSNRLTEAFF
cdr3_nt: TGTGCCACCAGCAGAGATAGCAACAGGCTCACTGAAGCTTTCTTT

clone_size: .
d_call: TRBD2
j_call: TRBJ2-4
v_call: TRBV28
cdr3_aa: CASSFRSIGGDIQYF
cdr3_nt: TGTGCCAGCAGTTTTCGCAGTATTGGGGGGGACATTCAGTACTTC

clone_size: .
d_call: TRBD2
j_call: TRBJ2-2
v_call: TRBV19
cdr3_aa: CASSIALAGVGELFF
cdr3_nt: TGTGCCAGTAGTATAGCCCTAGCGGGGGTAGGGGAGCTGTTTTTT

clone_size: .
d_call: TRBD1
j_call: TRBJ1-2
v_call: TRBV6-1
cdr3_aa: CASSDGRQGGGYTF
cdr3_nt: TGTGCCAGCAGTGACGGTCGACAGGGGGGTGGCTACACCTTC

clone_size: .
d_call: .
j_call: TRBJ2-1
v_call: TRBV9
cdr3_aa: CASSVVGGPNEQFF
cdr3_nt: TGTGCCAGCAGCGTAGTTGGGGGCCCTAATGAGCAGTTCTTC

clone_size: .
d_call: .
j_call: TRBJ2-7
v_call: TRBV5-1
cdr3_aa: CASSLDSSTYEQYF
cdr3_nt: TGCGCCAGCAGCTTGGACAGTTCAACCTACGAGCAGTACTTC

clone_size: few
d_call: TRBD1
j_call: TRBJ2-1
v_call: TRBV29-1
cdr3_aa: CSVEDRGNYNEQFF
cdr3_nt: TGCAGCGTTGAGGACAGGGGAAACTACAATGAGCAGTTCTTC

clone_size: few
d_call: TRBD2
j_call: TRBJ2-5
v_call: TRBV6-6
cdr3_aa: CASSYGLAGEETQYF
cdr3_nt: TGTGCCAGCAGTTACGGACTAGCGGGGGAAGAGACCCAGTACTTC

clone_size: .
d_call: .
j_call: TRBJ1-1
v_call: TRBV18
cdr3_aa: CASSPYEGRGVEAFF
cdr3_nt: TGTGCCAGCTCACCTTATGAGGGCCGGGGGGTTGAAGCTTTCTTT

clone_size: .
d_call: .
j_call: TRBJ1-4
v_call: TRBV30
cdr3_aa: CAWSEFRSGLKLFF
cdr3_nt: TGTGCCTGGAGTGAATTTAGGTCGGGATTAAAACTGTTTTTT

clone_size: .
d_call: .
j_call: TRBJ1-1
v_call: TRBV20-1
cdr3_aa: CSAWGGTEAFF
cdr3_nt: TGCAGTGCCTGGGGGGGGACTGAAGCTTTCTTT

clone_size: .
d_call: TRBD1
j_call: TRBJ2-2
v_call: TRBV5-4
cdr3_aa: CASSLPMRTGVTGELFF
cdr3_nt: TGTGCCAGCAGCTTGCCCATGCGGACAGGGGTCACCGGGGAGCTGTTTTTT

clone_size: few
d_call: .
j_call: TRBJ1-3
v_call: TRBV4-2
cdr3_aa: CASSPSSLSGNTIYF
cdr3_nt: TGTGCCAGCAGTCCCTCGTCCCTCTCTGGAAACACCATATATTTT

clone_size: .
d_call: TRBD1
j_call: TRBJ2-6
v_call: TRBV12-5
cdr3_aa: CASGLGDRSGANVLTF
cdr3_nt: TGTGCTAGTGGTTTGGGGGACAGATCGGGGGCCAACGTCCTGACTTTC

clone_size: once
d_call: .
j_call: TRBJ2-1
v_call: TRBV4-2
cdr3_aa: CASSQDQRGNNEQFF
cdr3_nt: TGTGCCAGCAGCCAAGACCAGAGGGGGAACAATGAGCAGTTCTTC

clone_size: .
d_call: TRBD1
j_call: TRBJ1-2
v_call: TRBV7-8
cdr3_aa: CASSGSETGYRTNYGYTF
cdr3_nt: TGTGCCAGCAGCGGGTCAGAGACAGGGTATAGGACTAACTATGGCTACACCTTC

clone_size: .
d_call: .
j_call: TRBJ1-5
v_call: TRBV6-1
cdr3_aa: CASSEGQVQPQHF
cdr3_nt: TGTGCCAGCAGTGAAGGTCAGGTTCAGCCCCAGCATTTT

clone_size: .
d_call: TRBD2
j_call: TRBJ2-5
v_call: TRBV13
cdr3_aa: CASSSRGSGGNQETQYF
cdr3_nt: TGTGCCAGCAGCTCCCGTGGCAGCGGGGGGAACCAAGAGACCCAGTACTTC

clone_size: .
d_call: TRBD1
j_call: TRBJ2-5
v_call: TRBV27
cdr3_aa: CASSLVPGGLKTQYF
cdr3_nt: TGTGCCAGCAGTTTAGTTCCAGGGGGCCTAAAGACCCAGTACTTC

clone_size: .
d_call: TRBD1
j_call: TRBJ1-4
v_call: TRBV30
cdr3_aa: CAWGTGTELEKLFF
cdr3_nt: TGTGCCTGGGGTACCGGGACAGAGCTGGAAAAACTGTTTTTT

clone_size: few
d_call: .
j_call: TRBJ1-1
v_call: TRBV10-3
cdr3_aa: CAISVSSNTEAFF
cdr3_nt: TGTGCCATCAGTGTTAGTTCGAACACTGAAGCTTTCTTT

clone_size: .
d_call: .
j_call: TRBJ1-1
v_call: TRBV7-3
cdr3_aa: CASSSIGGADQAFF
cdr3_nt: TGTGCCAGCAGCTCCATTGGAGGGGCTGATCAAGCTTTCTTT

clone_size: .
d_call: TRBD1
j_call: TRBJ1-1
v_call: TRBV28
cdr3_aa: CASSPRQGQRMTEAFF
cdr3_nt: TGTGCCAGCAGTCCGCGACAGGGCCAACGGATGACTGAAGCTTTCTTT

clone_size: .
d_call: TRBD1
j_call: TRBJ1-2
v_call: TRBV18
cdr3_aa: CASSRDSNYGYTF
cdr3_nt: TGTGCCAGCTCAAGGGACAGTAACTATGGCTACACCTTC

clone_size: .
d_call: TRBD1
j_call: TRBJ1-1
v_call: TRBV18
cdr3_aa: CASSPGDRGPGTEAFF
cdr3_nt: TGTGCCAGCTCACCGGGGGACAGGGGGCCAGGAACTGAAGCTTTCTTT

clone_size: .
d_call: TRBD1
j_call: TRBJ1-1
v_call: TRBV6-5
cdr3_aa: CATRGLMNTEAFF
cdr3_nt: TGTGCCACCAGGGGGCTGATGAACACTGAAGCTTTCTTT

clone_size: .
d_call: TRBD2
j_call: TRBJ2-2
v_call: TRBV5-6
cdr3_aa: CASSPPGLAGPGELFF
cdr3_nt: TGTGCCAGCAGCCCGCCGGGACTAGCGGGGCCCGGGGAGCTGTTTTTT

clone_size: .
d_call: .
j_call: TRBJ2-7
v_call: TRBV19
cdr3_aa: CASSPRGQSHEQYF
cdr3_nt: TGTGCCAGTAGTCCCCGAGGACAGTCTCACGAGCAGTACTTC

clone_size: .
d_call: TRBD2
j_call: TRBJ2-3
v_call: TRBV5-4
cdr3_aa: CASSLGRGGGQSDTQYF
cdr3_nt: TGTGCCAGCAGCTTGGGACGCGGGGGGGGCCAGTCAGATACGCAGTATTTT

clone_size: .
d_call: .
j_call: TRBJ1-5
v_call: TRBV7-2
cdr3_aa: CASSLGQSNQPQHF
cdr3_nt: TGTGCCAGCAGCCTTGGACAGAGCAATCAGCCCCAGCATTTT

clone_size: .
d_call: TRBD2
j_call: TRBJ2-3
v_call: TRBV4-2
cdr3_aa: CASQEISGDTDTQYF
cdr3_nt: TGTGCCAGCCAGGAGATTAGCGGGGACACAGATACGCAGTATTTT

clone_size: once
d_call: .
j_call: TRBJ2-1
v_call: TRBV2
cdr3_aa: CASRVASGEQFF
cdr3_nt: TGTGCCAGCAGAGTTGCTTCGGGAGAGCAGTTCTTC

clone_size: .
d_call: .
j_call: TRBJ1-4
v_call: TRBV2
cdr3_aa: CASMKSDLATNEKLFF
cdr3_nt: TGTGCCAGCATGAAGTCGGATTTAGCGACTAATGAAAAACTGTTTTTT

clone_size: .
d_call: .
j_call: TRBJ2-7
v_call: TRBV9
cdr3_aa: CAKRGKHYEQYF
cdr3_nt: TGTGCCAAACGAGGGAAGCACTACGAGCAGTACTTC

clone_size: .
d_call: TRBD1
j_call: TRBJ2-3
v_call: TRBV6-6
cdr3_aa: CASSSGTGGTDTQYF
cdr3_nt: TGTGCCAGCAGTTCAGGGACAGGGGGCACAGATACGCAGTATTTT

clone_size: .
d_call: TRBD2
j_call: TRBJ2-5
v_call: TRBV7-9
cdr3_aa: CSSSLGGLAGSQETQYF
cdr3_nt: TGTTCCAGCAGCTTAGGCGGGCTAGCGGGGTCCCAAGAGACCCAGTACTTC

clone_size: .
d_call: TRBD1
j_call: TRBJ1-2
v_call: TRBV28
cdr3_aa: CASTYTGTGNWYGYTF
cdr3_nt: TGTGCCAGCACATATACCGGGACAGGGAATTGGTATGGCTACACCTTC